The 29 T cell receptor beta chains reported below all come from one sample, sequenced in a study of CD8 T cells in ankylosing spondylitis. TCRdb passed the 5' RACE reads through MiXCR, listing each CDR3 protein once. The table shows 100,000 to 150,000 distinct CDR3 sequences, with 9.3% occurring only once. Sequencing was performed on blood, either unsorted or a sorted T cell fraction (not recorded which). The receptors here all came from a male donor with ankylosing spondylitis or in good health (not recorded which).

The rearrangement uses TRBV28 and TRBJ2-5, with D possibly TRBD1 on 5 matching bases. Per the germline V gene, CDR1 is MDHEN and CDR2 is SYDVKM. Trimming took 4 bases from V and 1 from J, leaving 16 bases between them. This CDR3 has 16 residues. CDR3 DNA: TGTGCCAGCAGTTCCCCTGGACACCCGTTCCAAGAGACCCAGTACTTC. Its protein is CASSSPGHPFQETQYF.

This clonotype was counted a few times. The V and J genes are TRBV7-6 and TRBJ2-3; TRBD2 aligns across 7 bases. The CDR3 covers 16 residues. Trimming cost V 4 bases and J 6 bases; bases outside gene matches: 13. CDR1 is SGHVS and CDR2 is FNYEAQ in the germline V gene. The CDR3 loop reads CASSSRTSHSGDTQYF. The DNA of the CDR3 is TGTGCCAGCAGCTCCCGGACTAGTCATTCGGGGGATACGCAGTATTTT.

This clonotype was detected many times. The V gene is TRBV7-2, the J gene TRBJ1-6, with TRBD1 matching 7 bases. V lost 5 bases, J lost 6 bases, and 13 bases stayed unmatched. Germline CDR1 and CDR2: SGHTA and FQGNSA. The CDR3 loop spans 17 amino acids. Here the CDR3 DNA reads TGTGCCAGCAGCCCCGGACAGGCCCCATTCGTTAATTCACCCCTCCACTTT. This sequence encodes CASSPGQAPFVNSPLHF.

Regarding this clonotype: Being one base from a much bigger clone, this may be a read error. The chain employs TRBV10-3 and TRBJ2-4; D possibly corresponds to TRBD1 (6 bases). Germline assignment: CDR1 ENHRY and CDR2 SYGVKD. The CDR3 length is 12 residues. The CDR3 here is CATSGHKNSQYF. The CDR3 DNA sequence: TGTGCCACCTCGGGACACAAAAACAGTCAGTACTTC.

Worth noting for this clonotype: Given a much more abundant clone one base away, this may be a read error. This sequence joins TRBV12-3 or TRBV12-4 and TRBJ2-7; tentative D call: TRBD1 (5 bases). The CDR3 totals 12 residues. In nucleotides, the CDR3 is TGTGCCAGCAGTCGACAGCTATACGAGAAGTACTTC. Protein: CASSRQLYEKYF.

The rearrangement links TRBV3-1 to TRBJ2-1, with TRBD2 identical over 14 bases. Unmatched junction bases numbered 7, after V lost 2 bases and J lost 7 bases. The germline V gene has CDR1 LGHDT and CDR2 YNNKEL (reference sequence). The CDR3 contains 17 residues. The CDR3 reads CASSQPGTSGRANEQFF. The CDR3 DNA reads as TGTGCCAGCAGCCAACCGGGGACTAGCGGGAGAGCGAATGAGCAGTTCTTC.

This clonotype has a count of ten or more. The gene calls are TRBV29-1 and TRBJ2-3; tentative D call: TRBD1 (5 bases). This CDR3 has 14 amino acids. V was cut by 6 bases and J by 2 bases, with 15 bases left in between. Looked up from germline, CDR1 is SQVTM and CDR2 is ANQGSEA. This chain's CDR3 is CSVSQQGYTDTQYF. For the CDR3, the DNA is TGCAGCGTCTCCCAGCAGGGTTACACAGATACGCAGTATTTT.

The V and J genes are TRBV7-2 and TRBJ2-3; D possibly corresponds to TRBD2 (5 bases). Deletions cut 1 base from V and 2 bases from J, with 16 bases between. Per the germline V gene, CDR1 is SGHTA and CDR2 is FQGNSA. The CDR3 covers 17 residues. CDR3 coding DNA: TGTGCCAGCAGCTTAGTTGTCCTAGGACTTGACACAGATACGCAGTATTTT. Amino acids: CASSLVVLGLDTDTQYF.

This clonotype was detected only a few times. J is TRBJ1-2 and V is TRBV6-2 or TRBV6-3; D call uncertain. Germline loops: CDR1 MNHEY, CDR2 SVGEGT. The V end lost 4 bases, the J end lost 3 bases, and 15 bases lay between the germline ends. The CDR3 covers 15 residues. The CDR3 protein is CASSFRSTAYYGYTF. The CDR3 coding sequence is TGTGCCAGCAGTTTCCGTTCGACCGCTTACTATGGCTACACCTTC.

Details on this clonotype: The final CDR3 position lacks the conserved phenylalanine or tryptophan, pointing to a likely read error. The DNA is left out, because the CDR3 cannot be placed on it with certainty; the CDR3 is given as TCRdb lists it. The chain links TRBV21-1 to TRBJ2-1; the table names TRBD1, a call not compared with the DNA. TRBV21-1 is a listed pseudogene. The CDR3 spans 20 amino acids, including both terminal residues. CDR3 loop: CASSISPGQGPRSAYNEQFL.

The V and J genes are TRBV20-1 and TRBJ2-5; TRBD1 agrees at 8 bases. Trimming cost V 7 bases and J 5 bases; bases outside gene matches: 12. The germline gives CDR1 DFQATT, CDR2 SNEGSKA (reference sequence). The CDR3 spans 14 residues. CDR3 in DNA: TGCAGTGTGATTGGACAGGGTTTGAGGGAGACCCAGTACTTC. Translation: CSVIGQGLRETQYF.

This clonotype was detected ten times or more. V usage is TRBV4-3 and J usage is TRBJ2-3; weak D call: TRBD2 (5 bases). The CDR3 sequence is 15 residues long. With 4 bases removed from V and 2 bases from J, the gap between germline ends came to 13 bases. Per germline, CDR1 LGHNA and CDR2 YSLEER. The CDR3 region is CASSPQLGYTDTQYF. The CDR3 DNA reads as TGCGCCAGCAGCCCCCAACTAGGATACACAGATACGCAGTATTTT.

This clonotype was picked up many times. V and J are TRBV20-1 and TRBJ1-1, with D uncertain. The CDR3 sequence is 13 residues long. Trimming pared 4 bases from V and 2 bases from J, leaving 11 bases between. Germline V gene data show CDR1 as DFQATT and CDR2 as SNEGSKA (reference sequence). The CDR3 reads CSATVRVNTEAFF. The CDR3 bases are TGCAGTGCTACCGTCCGGGTAAACACTGAAGCTTTCTTT.

This clonotype has ten or more counts. The rearrangement links TRBV7-3 to TRBJ2-3, with D possibly being TRBD1 or TRBD2 (5 bases each). Germline assignment: CDR1 SGHTA and CDR2 FQGTGA. Trimming removed 4 bases from V and 6 bases from J, with 20 bases in between. CDR3 size: 16 residues. CDR3 nucleotides: TGTGCCAGCAGCTATGGGGGACCCCCCCCAGGGGATACGCAGTATTTT. It specifies CASSYGGPPPGDTQYF.

The table lists this clonotype with many counts. The V and J genes are TRBV29-1 and TRBJ2-3, with 7 bases fitting TRBD1. V was clipped by 7 bases and J by 3 bases; unmatched bases: 10. Germline V gives CDR1 SQVTM, CDR2 ANQGSEA. The CDR3 extends over 14 amino acids. The CDR3: CSGMRGLGTDTQYF. The CDR3 DNA follows: TGCAGCGGCATGAGGGGGCTTGGTACAGATACGCAGTATTTT.

This clonotype was observed at least ten times. The genes are TRBV5-1 and TRBJ2-7; no reliable D call. Per germline, CDR1 SGHRS and CDR2 YFSETQ. The CDR3 has 15 amino acids. The germline V and J ends were trimmed by 0 bases and 0 bases, with 10 bases remaining between them. CDR3 residues: CASSLVVGSSYEQYF. CDR3 bases: TGCGCCAGCAGCTTGGTCGTGGGAAGCTCCTACGAGCAGTACTTC.

This clonotype was counted many times. The chain employs TRBV12-3 or TRBV12-4 and TRBJ2-7; no clear D gene. V was clipped by 6 bases and J by 3 bases, with 9 bases between them. The CDR3 is 12 residues long. CDR3 in amino acids: CASSIGGYEQYF. The DNA of the CDR3 is TGTGCCAGCAGCATCGGTGGCTACGAGCAGTACTTC.

This clonotype was found many times. V gene TRBV6-1 combines with J gene TRBJ2-3; 11 bases match TRBD2. This CDR3 has 14 amino acids. The germline gives CDR1 MNHNS, CDR2 SASEGT. The J segment lost 3 bases and the V segment lost 11 bases, leaving 7 bases of the junction unmatched. The CDR3 loop is CACLAGGGTDTQYF. The CDR3 nucleotides are TGTGCCTGTCTAGCGGGAGGAGGGACAGATACGCAGTATTTT.

The sample holds many counts of this clonotype. CDR3 nucleotide sequence: TGCGCCAGCAGCCAAGATTTGTGGGAGGGCTCCTACAATGAGCAGTTCTTC. It specifies CASSQDLWEGSYNEQFF. The chain links TRBV4-1 to TRBJ2-1; TRBD2 agrees at 7 bases. Per germline, CDR1 MGHRA and CDR2 YSYEKL. J gave up 0 bases and V 0 bases, and 5 bases lay outside the gene matches. The CDR3 consists of 17 residues.

This clonotype was seen ten or more times. This chain joins TRBV5-6 and TRBJ2-1; D remains unclear. Germline V gene sequence: CDR1 SGHDT, CDR2 YYEEEE. There are 18 residues in the CDR3. Trimming removed 1 base from V and 0 bases from J, with 17 bases in between. The DNA for the CDR3 is TGTGCCAGCAGCTTGATAGTATCCGGCAAAAGCTCCTACAATGAGCAGTTCTTC. It specifies CASSLIVSGKSSYNEQFF. The whole variable domain, remainder taken from reference TRBV5-6 and TRBJ2-1, is DAGVTQSPTHLIKTRGQQVTLRCSPKSGHDTVSWYQQALGQGPQFIFQYYEEEERQRGNFPDRFSGHQFPNYSSELNVNALLLGDSALYLCASSLIVSGKSSYNEQFFGPGTRLTVL.

This clonotype has a count of ten or more. V is TRBV27 and J is TRBJ2-7; D call uncertain. Germline V gene sequence: CDR1 MNHEY, CDR2 SMNVEV (reference sequence). CDR3 length: 12 residues. The germline V and J ends were trimmed by 3 bases and 6 bases, with 9 bases remaining between them. The CDR3 nucleotides are TGTGCCAGCAGTTTCCTCGTCGGCGAGCAGTACTTC. Translation gives CASSFLVGEQYF.

The chain recombines TRBV20-1 with TRBJ2-7; possible D gene TRBD1, 6 bases. CDR1 DFQATT and CDR2 SNEGSKA come from the germline V gene (reference sequence). CDR3 length: 13 residues. Trimming shortened V by 0 bases and J by 3 bases, and 9 bases separated the two germline ends. Here the CDR3 DNA reads TGCAGTGCTAGAGACACAGGGTACTACGAGCAGTACTTC. It specifies CSARDTGYYEQYF.

This clonotype showed up many times. The chain has TRBV4-2 and TRBJ2-7; D is undetermined. Germline CDR1 reads LGHNA; CDR2 reads YNFKEQ. The CDR3 runs 14 residues. Deletions cut 6 bases from V and 7 bases from J, with 19 bases between. CDR3: CASRDLGDTGEQYF. Here the CDR3 DNA reads TGTGCCAGCAGGGACCTTGGGGATACTGGTGAGCAGTACTTC.

The V and J genes are TRBV7-6 and TRBJ2-7, with D perhaps matching TRBD2 (5 bases). The CDR3 is 15 residues long. CDR1 and CDR2 (germline): SGHVS, FNYEAQ. V was cut by 7 bases and J by 0 bases, with 16 bases left in between. This chain's CDR3 is CASTPLERPSYEQYF. The CDR3 DNA is TGTGCCAGCACCCCTTTGGAGCGGCCCTCCTACGAGCAGTACTTC.

V gene TRBV9 combines with J gene TRBJ1-5; 7 bases line up with TRBD1. Looked up from germline, CDR1 is SGDLS and CDR2 is YYNGEE. This CDR3 spans 15 amino acids. V was clipped by 3 bases and J by 0 bases; unmatched bases: 3. The CDR3 loop is CASSAQGNSNQPQHF. As DNA, the CDR3 is TGTGCCAGCAGCGCACAGGGGAATAGCAATCAGCCCCAGCATTTT.

The V call is TRBV25-1, the J call TRBJ2-1; D remains unclear. V gave up 3 bases and J gave up 7 bases, with 4 bases separating them. This CDR3 has 11 residues. Per the germline V gene, CDR1 is MGHDK and CDR2 is SYGVNS. In DNA, the CDR3 is TGTGCCAGCAGTGATTCAAATGAGCAGTTCTTC. This translates into CASSDSNEQFF.

This clonotype has only a few counts. The rearrangement joins TRBV6-2 or TRBV6-3 to TRBJ2-7; possible D gene TRBD1, 6 bases. This CDR3 spans 13 amino acids. The V end was cut by 5 bases, the J end by 5 bases, with 13 bases between. CDR1 and CDR2 from the germline V gene are MNHEY and SVGEGT. DNA for the CDR3: TGTGCCAGCAGTAAAAGGGGGTTCGACGAGCAGTACTTC. Its protein product is CASSKRGFDEQYF.

This clonotype was recorded at least ten times. This chain connects TRBV28 to TRBJ2-6; D is ambiguous. Germline CDR1 reads MDHEN; CDR2 reads SYDVKM. This CDR3 has 16 amino acids. V was trimmed by 2 bases and J by 0 bases, leaving 8 bases between them. CDR3 in DNA: TGTGCCAGCAGTTTAGAACGGATCTCTGGGGCCAACGTCCTGACTTTC. Translated: CASSLERISGANVLTF.

The chain couples TRBV20-1 to TRBJ2-1, with 13 bases that match TRBD2. The V gene end was trimmed by 3 bases and the J gene end by 6 bases; junction bases not matched to a gene: 5. This CDR3 spans 15 amino acids. Germline V gene sequence: CDR1 DFQATT, CDR2 SNEGSKA (reference sequence). CDR3 in amino acids: CSASVGLAGSNEQFF. The CDR3 nucleotides are TGCAGTGCTAGCGTGGGACTAGCGGGAAGCAATGAGCAGTTCTTC.